The source of this T cell receptor (beta chain) is a study of T cells in narcolepsy. Study-level information: Donors had narcolepsy type 1 or type 2, or were healthy controls.

The sample holds a few counts of this clone. The antigen is unknown. Findings and caveats of the study: Autoreactive clonotypes reportedly recurred in blood of same and different patients, not controls. Autoreactive HCRT-specific and TRIB2-specific clonotypes were marked in same-patient CSF-versus-blood CD4+ comparisons.

Produced via immunoSEQ multiplex PCR; TCRdb's table is partial and in-frame only. In the table there are some 15,000 clones, approximately 77% of which are singletons. Germline CDR1 reads SGHVT; CDR2 reads SQSDAQ. J was trimmed by 7 bases and V by 6 bases; bases with no gene match: 7. The CDR3 covers 13 residues. Sample: CD45RA- memory CD8+ T cells from PBMCs. The chain uses TRBV7-4 and TRBJ1-2, with 8 bases lining up with TRBD1. The sequence was collected from a human donor with narcolepsy. The CDR3 DNA sequence: TGTGCCAGCAGACCGGACAGGGAAAGTGGCTACACCTTC. Protein: CASRPDRESGYTF.